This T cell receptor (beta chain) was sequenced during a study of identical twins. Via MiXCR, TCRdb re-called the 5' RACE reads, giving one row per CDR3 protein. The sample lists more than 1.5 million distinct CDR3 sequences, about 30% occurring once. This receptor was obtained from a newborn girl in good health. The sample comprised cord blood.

The CDR3 spells CASSRDKRRQGVSGSQTDTQYF. The CDR3, as DNA: TGTGCCAGCAGCCGAGATAAAAGAAGGCAGGGGGTAAGTGGCAGCCAGACAGATACGCAGTATTTT. The chain uses TRBV4-2 and TRBJ2-3, with 7 bases matching TRBD1. CDR1 and CDR2 (germline): LGHNA, YNFKEQ. The ends lost 4 bases at V and 3 bases at J; junction bases unmatched: 28. CDR3 length: 22 residues.